This T cell receptor (beta chain) appears in the sequencing data of a study of T cell responses to AZD1222 COVID-19 vaccine listed by TCRdb under 2021. Concerning the study at large: AZD1222 recipients given second doses at about 4 weeks or at about 12 weeks were pooled, since spike-specific TCR depth and breadth were not found to differ between the two schedules. A total of 233 trial participants underwent TCR sequencing, of whom about 200 had received two doses of AZD1222 and roughly 26 had received two doses of the MenACWY control vaccine. Enrollment into the trials was organized by age into subgroups of 18-55, 56-69 and 70-plus years, and those subgroups contained approximately 150, 30 and 60 TCR-sequenced participants, respectively.

On this clone: Its antigen is unknown. It has no much larger one-base neighbor in the sample; base qualities were not kept.

From its cysteine to its phenylalanine, the CDR3 spans 13 amino acids. Only the CDR3 part of the read is kept: 39 bases, read in frame from the first base. The germline V gene encodes CDR1 LGHNA and CDR2 YSLEER. V gives up 0 bases and J gives up 4 bases, and the segment between their germline ends measures 6 bases. The CDR3 regions of human TCRbeta chains were subjected to immunosequencing. The published analysis was carried out like this. Repertoire TCRs were checked for matches against a reference library of SARS-CoV-2-specific TCRs that had been generated using the MIRA antigen-specificity platform. Breadth was defined as the fraction of unique TCRs that were SARS-CoV-2-associated. Depth was defined as the fraction of total T cells that were SARS-CoV-2-associated. Each spike-specific TCR was assigned to its reactive spike region and to a CD4 or CD8 class using the MIRA data. Log10-transformed breadth and depth values were compared by one-way ANOVA with Sidak's multiple comparisons tests. As stored in TCRdb, this immuneACCESS dataset retains in-frame rearrangements with V and J assigned. A fraction of the clones does not appear; measured against another copy, unresolved V genes explain less than half of the discrepancy, and the remainder lacks a known reason. V and J calls and clone size are as listed in that table; D and trimming were resolved from the DNA. The sample table contains about 96,000 clones; only one count was recorded for roughly 90% of them. The ten largest clones add up to roughly 26% of the sample.

Results and caveats for the whole study, not just this receptor: Because no day 14 peak-response samples were available, the repertoires could be characterized only after the peak T cell response. After two AZD1222 doses, both the breadth and the depth of spike-specific TCRs were significantly higher than at day 0 and than in MenACWY recipients. Nearly half of unique spike-specific TCRs reportedly recognized epitopes outside regions mutated in the B.1.351 and B.1.1.7 variants. Most participants were white British and females outnumbered males, and the authors suggested that clonal diversity may have been underestimated. Conclusions about previously exposed vaccinees are limited because only five or six AZD1222 recipients were SARS-CoV-2 seropositive at baseline. The 56-69-year group was small, and its depth increase did not reach significance, likely because of low power. CD4 TCRs associated with the vaccine covered the entire spike protein, and the dominant responses were in regions 160-218 and 743-854.

Interpreted using the paper, the time point label stands for: baseline before first vaccination. Vaccinee samples came from UK trials COV001 and COV002, including a single-blind randomized controlled phase 2/3 trial of AZD1222 (ChAdOx1 nCoV-19) in healthy adults. For TCRbeta chain sequencing, PBMC samples were collected from trial participants at day 0 and at day 28 after the second dose. The chain couples TRBV4-3 to TRBJ1-2, with no confident D gene call. The sample here was peripheral blood, taken on day 0 of AZD1222 vaccination. The clonotype was recovered from an adult in good health. This receptor carries the CDR3 CASSQENSYGYTF. At the DNA level, the sequence is TGCGCCAGCAGCCAAGAAAACAGCTATGGCTACACCTTC.